This TCR beta chain was found in a study of long-term antiretroviral therapy in people with HIV. Findings and limits, study-wide: ART adherence, viral resistance and therapy changes were not recorded. An increase in diversity followed ART, yet levels stayed below transplant donor controls.

With respect to this clone: Its antigen is unknown.

CDR3 length: 16 amino acids. In germline, CDR1 is SEHNR, CDR2 FQNEAQ (reference sequence). Deletions cut 5 bases from V and 8 bases from J, with 21 bases between. The authors ran the immunoSEQ assay, v3.0, at survey level. Data came from immunoSEQ multiplex PCR; TCRdb stores just in-frame clones and leaves some out. The top ten hold 3.4% of the sample, which has about 21,000 clones, around 80% seen once. Each specimen consisted of roughly 1-11 million cryopreserved PBMC prior to extraction of DNA. The chain combines TRBV7-9 with TRBJ1-4; tentatively, D is TRBD1 (6 bases). The sample consisted of unsorted PBMCs, taken 1.9 years after starting antiretroviral therapy. The clonotype comes from a woman aged 50 to 60 with HIV. The CDR3 reads CASSPGMALTGEKLFF. The CDR3 DNA reads TGTGCCAGCAGCCCGGGTATGGCCTTAACAGGGGAAAAACTGTTTTTT.